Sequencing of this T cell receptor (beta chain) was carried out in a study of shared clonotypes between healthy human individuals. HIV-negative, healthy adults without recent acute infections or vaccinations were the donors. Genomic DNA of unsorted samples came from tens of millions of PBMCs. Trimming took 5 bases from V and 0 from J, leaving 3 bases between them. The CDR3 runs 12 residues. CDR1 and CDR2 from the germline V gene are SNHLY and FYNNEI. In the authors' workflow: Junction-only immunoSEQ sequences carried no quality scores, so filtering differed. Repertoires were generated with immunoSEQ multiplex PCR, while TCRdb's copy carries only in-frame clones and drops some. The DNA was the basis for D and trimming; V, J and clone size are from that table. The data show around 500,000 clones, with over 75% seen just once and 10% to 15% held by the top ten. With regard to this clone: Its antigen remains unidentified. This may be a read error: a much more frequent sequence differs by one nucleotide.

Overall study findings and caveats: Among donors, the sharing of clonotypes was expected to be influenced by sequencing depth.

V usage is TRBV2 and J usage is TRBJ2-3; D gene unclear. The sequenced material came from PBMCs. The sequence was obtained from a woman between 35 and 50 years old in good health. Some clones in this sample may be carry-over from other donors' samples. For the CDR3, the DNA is TGTGCCAGCAGTCCTAGCACAGATACGCAGTATTTT. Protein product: CASSPSTDTQYF.